This T cell receptor beta chain appears in the sequencing data of a study of blood T cells in healthy people across ages (dated by TCRdb to between 2014 and 2017). Regarding the research as a whole: In model experiments, roughly one uniquely barcoded TCR beta cDNA molecule per two T cells was captured by template switching. Using deep sequencing normalized with unique cDNA molecular identifiers, the study measured how TCR beta repertoire diversity changes with age. The donors were split into four age groups: young (average 16 years), middle-aged (about 40), aged (approximately 59) and long-lived (roughly 88). To avoid experimental bias, donors of different ages were distributed randomly across sequencing lanes. Using the same blood draw, the study looked at two additional independent replicas of 1 million unique cDNA reads for two donors, one aged 18 to 29 and the other aged 80 or older.

Donors were 35 to 40 systemically healthy Caucasian individuals from Russia aged roughly 6 to 95 years. Each donor gave ten milliliters of peripheral blood, drawn into EDTA-treated Vacutainer tubes. Ficoll-Paque density-gradient centrifugation was used to isolate PBMCs, with at least 6 million per sample. Total RNA was extracted from PBMCs with Trizol reagent, with at least 6 micrograms obtained per sample. For every donor, flow cytometry on a PBMC aliquot measured the percentage of naive CD45RAhigh/CD27high T cells. The method was 5' RACE. The sequencing machine was an Illumina HiSeq 2500. A second roughly 7 to 11 cycle PCR used a sample-barcoded 5' primer and a J-beta primer mix. A unique molecular identifier was introduced onto each TCR beta cDNA molecule by a template-switch 5' adaptor carrying 12 random nucleotides. Each sample yielded at least 2.5 million CDR3-containing paired-end reads. All of the RNA was converted into first-strand cDNA using the Mint cDNA synthesis kit, with a TRBC-specific oligonucleotide serving as the primer. Following uracil-DNA glycosylase treatment, a first 18-cycle PCR with universal primers M1SS and BC2_uni_R was performed on all cDNA. Per the original workflow: For normalization, 1 million high-quality reads were randomly selected from each sample, with every read carrying a distinct molecular identifier. Instead of being binned into consensus sequences, reads with shared molecular identifiers were discarded. MiTCR, set to a Q25 quality threshold and the strictest error-elimination algorithm, was used for CDR3 identification, clonotype clustering and error correction. A nonparametric unseen species model with Euler transformation was used to estimate a lower bound on total TCR beta diversity. Using fastp at Q25 and MiXCR, TCRdb reprocessed the public reads and kept productive beta chains. Each record represents a unique CDR3 protein, reported with the most common genes and DNA among its rows. The V and J calls shown here were made by TCRdb, not taken from the authors' results. A total of 2 million or so distinct CDR3 sequences appear in this sample, about 50% of them only once. 2.1% of the sample lies in the top ten.

As for this clonotype: What antigen it recognizes has not been identified. There are no base qualities to consult, and no much larger clone falls within one base.

The CDR3, from cysteine to phenylalanine, totals 15 residues. Only the CDR3 portion is preserved as DNA: 45 bases, with reading frame beginning at the first base. Germline trimming amounts to 2 bases on V and 4 bases on J, with 5 as the count of junction bases outside the gene matches. The germline V gene (reference sequence) yields MNHEY for CDR1 and SMNVEV for CDR2. General conclusions and limits of the study: Observed TCR beta diversity correlated strongly with the percentage of naive T cells measured by flow cytometry. Because donor CMV infection status was unknown, age-related changes in expanded clonotypes were potentially confounded. The long-lived group showed more naive CD4+ T cells, fewer expanded clones and increased TCR diversity than the aged group, suggesting age selection. Bulk unsorted PBMC profiling prevented conclusive comparison of naive and antigen-experienced compartments. Estimates of total diversity from one million sequenced T cells were regarded as lower bounds and underestimates. Observed TCR beta diversity per million T cells fell roughly linearly with age, and a significant reduction was already apparent by age roughly 40.

The TCR sequence derives from a middle-aged woman in good health. Sequences were obtained from blood. Recombination connected TRBV27 to TRBJ1-5, with 7 bases in between that match TRBD1. The nucleotide sequence reads as follows: TGTGCCAGCAGTTTAACGGGACAGACAAATCAGCCCCAGCATTTT. It specifies CASSLTGQTNQPQHF.